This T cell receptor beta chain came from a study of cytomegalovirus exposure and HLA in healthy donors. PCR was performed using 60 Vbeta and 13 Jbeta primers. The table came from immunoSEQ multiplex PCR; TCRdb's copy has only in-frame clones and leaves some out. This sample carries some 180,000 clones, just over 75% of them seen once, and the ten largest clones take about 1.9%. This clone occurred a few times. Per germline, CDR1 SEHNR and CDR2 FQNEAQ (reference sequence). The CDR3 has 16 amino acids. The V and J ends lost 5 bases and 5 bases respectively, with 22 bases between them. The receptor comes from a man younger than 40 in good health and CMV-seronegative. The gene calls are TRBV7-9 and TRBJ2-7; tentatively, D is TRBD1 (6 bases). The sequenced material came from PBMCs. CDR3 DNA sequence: TGTGCCAGCAGCGTGAGGTCGGGTGTCAGGGGTGACGAGCAGTACTTC. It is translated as CASSVRSGVRGDEQYF.